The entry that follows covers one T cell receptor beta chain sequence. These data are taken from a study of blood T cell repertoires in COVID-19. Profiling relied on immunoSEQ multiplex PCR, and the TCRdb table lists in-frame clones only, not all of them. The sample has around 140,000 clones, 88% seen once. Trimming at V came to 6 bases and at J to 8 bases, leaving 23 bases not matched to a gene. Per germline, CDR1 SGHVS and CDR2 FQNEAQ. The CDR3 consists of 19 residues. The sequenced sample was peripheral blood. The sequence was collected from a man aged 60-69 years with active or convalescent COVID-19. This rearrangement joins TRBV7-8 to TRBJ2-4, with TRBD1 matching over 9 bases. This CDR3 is CASSIQGPTHTGGRDIQYF. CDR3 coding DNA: TGTGCCAGCAGTATACAAGGGCCCACACACACAGGGGGCAGGGACATTCAGTACTTC.